The source of this T cell receptor (beta chain) is a study of blood T cell repertoires in COVID-19. Study summary: T cells, B-cell-depleted T cells, or PBMCs provided the cDNA or gDNA that served as material.

In the source study's methods: Amplifying reference gene primers gave estimates of nucleated cell counts. Profiled with immunoSEQ multiplex PCR; TCRdb holds only in-frame clones, not every one. Clonal size and the V and J genes are those of that table, whereas D and trimming came from the DNA. The table includes 150,000 to 200,000 clones, 86% detected once. The CDR3 spans 15 residues. Trimming cost V 5 bases and J 2 bases; bases outside gene matches: 4. Germline CDR1 is KGHDR and CDR2 is SFDVKD. The chain carries TRBV24-1 and TRBJ2-2; 7 nucleotides agree with TRBD1. Sequencing used PBMCs or T cells enriched from blood (not recorded which). This sequence was found in a woman aged 25 to 39 who had recovered from COVID-19. DNA of the CDR3: TGTGCCACCAGTGGATACAGGGGTAACACCGGGGAGCTGTTTTTT. Its translation: CATSGYRGNTGELFF.